These T cell receptor beta chains were read from a single sample in a study of cytomegalovirus exposure and HLA in healthy donors. Sequenced by immunoSEQ multiplex PCR; TCRdb stores in-frame clones only, minus some. This sample has about 110,000 clones, with around 85% found just once. Input material: PBMCs. These receptors were obtained from a woman aged 18-29 years in good health and CMV-seronegative. Both conserved end residues are part of each CDR3. The order of the fields is CDR3 protein, CDR3 DNA, D gene, V gene, clone size, J gene. A D gene is named only where the DNA matches it firmly. A clone size is listed for some rows: how often the clone was seen (once, few, many), or a class if it is expanded.

CDR3aa: CAISESSQGGTQPQHF; CDR3nt: TGTGCCATCAGTGAGTCGAGTCAGGGAGGCACTCAGCCCCAGCATTTT; d_gene: -; v_gene: TRBV10-3; abundance: once; j_gene: TRBJ1-5
CDR3aa: CASSSTGGAEAFF; CDR3nt: TGTGCCAGCAGTTCTACAGGGGGCGCGGAAGCTTTCTTT; d_gene: TRBD1; v_gene: TRBV6-1; abundance: -; j_gene: TRBJ1-1
CDR3aa: CASSPGQVPNEKLFF; CDR3nt: TGTGCCAGCAGCCCCGGACAGGTGCCTAATGAAAAACTGTTTTTT; d_gene: TRBD1; v_gene: TRBV7-9; abundance: -; j_gene: TRBJ1-4
CDR3aa: CASSQAMTGANTGELFF; CDR3nt: TGCGCCAGCAGCCAGGCGATGACCGGGGCGAACACCGGGGAGCTGTTTTTT; d_gene: -; v_gene: TRBV4-1; abundance: -; j_gene: TRBJ2-2
CDR3aa: CASSERGVIMDTQYF; CDR3nt: TGTGCCAGCAGTGAACGGGGGGTTATTATGGATACGCAGTATTTT; d_gene: TRBD2; v_gene: TRBV2; abundance: -; j_gene: TRBJ2-3
CDR3aa: CASSLVGGPQETQYF; CDR3nt: TGCGCCAGCAGCTTGGTAGGGGGCCCCCAAGAGACCCAGTACTTC; d_gene: TRBD1; v_gene: TRBV5-1; abundance: -; j_gene: TRBJ2-5
CDR3aa: CASSLALGASGNTIYF; CDR3nt: TGCGCCAGCAGCTTGGCACTGGGGGCTTCTGGAAACACCATATATTTT; d_gene: -; v_gene: TRBV5-1; abundance: -; j_gene: TRBJ1-3
CDR3aa: CATSRDLGRQETQYF; CDR3nt: TGTGCCACCAGCAGAGATCTAGGCAGACAAGAGACCCAGTACTTC; d_gene: -; v_gene: TRBV15; abundance: -; j_gene: TRBJ2-5
CDR3aa: CASSLRDIRYEQYF; CDR3nt: TGTGCCAGCAGCCTAAGGGACATCCGCTACGAGCAGTACTTC; d_gene: -; v_gene: TRBV7-9; abundance: -; j_gene: TRBJ2-7
CDR3aa: CASSEYQFDNYGYTF; CDR3nt: TGTGCCAGCAGTGAATATCAGTTCGATAACTATGGCTACACCTTC; d_gene: -; v_gene: TRBV25-1; abundance: -; j_gene: TRBJ1-2
CDR3aa: CASSPQEAQPYYGYTF; CDR3nt: TGTGCCAGCAGCCCCCAGGAAGCCCAGCCTTACTATGGCTACACCTTC; d_gene: -; v_gene: TRBV7-9; abundance: many; j_gene: TRBJ1-2
CDR3aa: CASSESPGGYTF; CDR3nt: TGTGCCAGCAGTGAATCCCCGGGTGGCTACACCTTC; d_gene: -; v_gene: TRBV2; abundance: -; j_gene: TRBJ1-2
CDR3aa: CASSQALSVGNQPQHF; CDR3nt: TGCGCCAGCAGCCAAGCCTTATCAGTCGGCAATCAGCCCCAGCATTTT; d_gene: -; v_gene: TRBV4-1; abundance: -; j_gene: TRBJ1-5
CDR3aa: CASSSKMGLAGSGELFF; CDR3nt: TGTGCCAGCAGTAGTAAGATGGGACTAGCGGGGTCGGGGGAGCTGTTTTTT; d_gene: TRBD2; v_gene: TRBV2; abundance: -; j_gene: TRBJ2-2
CDR3aa: CASSPDPKATGPGGYTF; CDR3nt: TGCGCCAGCAGCCCCGATCCAAAAGCTACAGGGCCGGGTGGCTACACCTTC; d_gene: -; v_gene: TRBV5-1; abundance: -; j_gene: TRBJ1-2
CDR3aa: CASSRIQGGYGYTF; CDR3nt: TGCGCCAGCAGCCGGATACAGGGGGGTTATGGCTACACCTTC; d_gene: TRBD1; v_gene: TRBV5-1; abundance: -; j_gene: TRBJ1-2
CDR3aa: CASRGSQPQHF; CDR3nt: TGTGCCAGCCGAGGGTCTCAGCCCCAGCATTTT; d_gene: -; v_gene: TRBV6-5; abundance: once; j_gene: TRBJ1-5
CDR3aa: CASRSYSNQPQHF; CDR3nt: TGTGCCAGCCGTTCGTATAGCAATCAGCCCCAGCATTTT; d_gene: -; v_gene: TRBV6-4; abundance: -; j_gene: TRBJ1-5
CDR3aa: CASGRGLASGNTIYF; CDR3nt: TGTGCCAGCGGGCGGGGGCTAGCGTCTGGAAACACCATATATTTT; d_gene: -; v_gene: TRBV2; abundance: -; j_gene: TRBJ1-3
CDR3aa: CASSLGTGVHEQYF; CDR3nt: TGTGCCAGCAGCTTGGGGACAGGGGTCCACGAGCAGTACTTC; d_gene: TRBD1; v_gene: TRBV5-6; abundance: few; j_gene: TRBJ2-7
CDR3aa: CASSYSIKEGFTPQHF; CDR3nt: TGTGCCAGCAGTTACTCGATTAAGGAGGGTTTCACGCCCCAGCATTTT; d_gene: -; v_gene: TRBV6-6; abundance: -; j_gene: TRBJ1-5
CDR3aa: CASSQAGGTFHEQFF; CDR3nt: TGCGCCAGCAGCCAGGCCGGGGGGACGTTTCATGAGCAGTTCTTC; d_gene: TRBD2; v_gene: TRBV4-1; abundance: -; j_gene: TRBJ2-1
CDR3aa: CASSSGLAGAYNEQFF; CDR3nt: TGTGCCAGCAGCTCTGGACTAGCGGGGGCCTACAATGAGCAGTTCTTC; d_gene: TRBD2; v_gene: TRBV5-6; abundance: -; j_gene: TRBJ2-1
CDR3aa: CASQRGGGYNEQFF; CDR3nt: TGTGCCAGCCAGCGGGGGGGCGGCTACAATGAGCAGTTCTTC; d_gene: TRBD2; v_gene: TRBV6-1; abundance: -; j_gene: TRBJ2-1
CDR3aa: CAISGFGTDLYNEQFF; CDR3nt: TGTGCCATCAGTGGCTTCGGGACAGACTTATACAATGAGCAGTTCTTC; d_gene: TRBD1; v_gene: TRBV10-3; abundance: -; j_gene: TRBJ2-1
CDR3aa: CASSSRFGNTEAFF; CDR3nt: TGTGCCAGCAGTTCGAGGTTTGGAAACACTGAAGCTTTCTTT; d_gene: -; v_gene: TRBV6-5; abundance: -; j_gene: TRBJ1-1
CDR3aa: CASSLAGQFVDEKLFF; CDR3nt: TGTGCCAGTAGTTTAGCAGGGCAATTTGTCGACGAAAAACTGTTTTTT; d_gene: -; v_gene: TRBV19; abundance: -; j_gene: TRBJ1-4
CDR3aa: CATSTWTSGGEETQYF; CDR3nt: TGTGCCACCAGCACATGGACTAGCGGAGGAGAAGAGACCCAGTACTTC; d_gene: TRBD2; v_gene: TRBV15; abundance: -; j_gene: TRBJ2-5
CDR3aa: CASSQNLGSTEAFF; CDR3nt: TGCGCCAGCAGCCAAAATTTAGGGAGCACTGAAGCTTTCTTT; d_gene: -; v_gene: TRBV5-1; abundance: -; j_gene: TRBJ1-1
CDR3aa: CASSPGLAGGLYQETQYF; CDR3nt: TGTGCCAGCAGCCCAGGACTAGCGGGGGGTCTGTACCAAGAGACCCAGTACTTC; d_gene: TRBD2; v_gene: TRBV7-9; abundance: -; j_gene: TRBJ2-5
CDR3aa: CASSRTGNTNSPLHF; CDR3nt: TGTGCCAGCAGCCGGACAGGGAACACAAATTCACCCCTCCACTTT; d_gene: TRBD1; v_gene: TRBV7-3; abundance: -; j_gene: TRBJ1-6
CDR3aa: CASRADGQNYEQYF; CDR3nt: TGTGCCAGCAGAGCAGACGGACAGAACTACGAGCAGTACTTC; d_gene: -; v_gene: TRBV5-4; abundance: -; j_gene: TRBJ2-7
CDR3aa: CASDSGGSNQPQHF; CDR3nt: TGTGCCAGCGACAGCGGGGGAAGCAATCAGCCCCAGCATTTT; d_gene: -; v_gene: TRBV18; abundance: -; j_gene: TRBJ1-5
CDR3aa: CASIWDSGEQYF; CDR3nt: TGTGCCAGCATCTGGGACAGTGGCGAGCAGTACTTC; d_gene: TRBD1; v_gene: TRBV6-1; abundance: few; j_gene: TRBJ2-7
CDR3aa: CASSLDKRRENSPLHF; CDR3nt: TGTGCCAGCAGCCTAGATAAAAGGAGGGAAAATTCACCCCTCCACTTT; d_gene: -; v_gene: TRBV11-2; abundance: -; j_gene: TRBJ1-6
CDR3aa: CASRDRGGLGYTF; CDR3nt: TGTGCCAGCAGGGACAGGGGAGGACTAGGCTACACCTTC; d_gene: TRBD1; v_gene: TRBV2; abundance: -; j_gene: TRBJ1-2
CDR3aa: CASSPRTSGGNEQFF; CDR3nt: TGTGCCAGCAGCCCGCGGACTAGCGGGGGGAATGAGCAGTTCTTC; d_gene: TRBD2; v_gene: TRBV13; abundance: -; j_gene: TRBJ2-1
CDR3aa: CASSQEAGGGQETQYF; CDR3nt: TGTGCCAGCAGCCAAGAGGCCGGGGGGGGCCAAGAGACCCAGTACTTC; d_gene: TRBD2; v_gene: TRBV4-2; abundance: -; j_gene: TRBJ2-5
CDR3aa: CASSGTQLSNQPQHF; CDR3nt: TGTGCCAGCTCAGGCACACAGCTTAGCAATCAGCCCCAGCATTTT; d_gene: -; v_gene: TRBV18; abundance: -; j_gene: TRBJ1-5
CDR3aa: CASREAGLNTEAFF; CDR3nt: TGTGCCAGCAGAGAGGCCGGATTGAACACTGAAGCTTTCTTT; d_gene: -; v_gene: TRBV27; abundance: once; j_gene: TRBJ1-1
CDR3aa: CASSPQGGAGELFF; CDR3nt: TGTGCCAGCAGTCCACAGGGGGGGGCCGGGGAGCTGTTTTTT; d_gene: -; v_gene: TRBV27; abundance: once; j_gene: TRBJ2-2
CDR3aa: CASSFGGTEAFF; CDR3nt: TGTGCCAGCAGCTTTGGGGGGACTGAAGCTTTCTTT; d_gene: -; v_gene: TRBV11-2; abundance: -; j_gene: TRBJ1-1
CDR3aa: CAWSPGQGNYEQYF; CDR3nt: TGTGCCTGGAGTCCGGGACAGGGGAACTACGAGCAGTACTTC; d_gene: TRBD1; v_gene: TRBV30; abundance: -; j_gene: TRBJ2-7
CDR3aa: CASLGRGYNEQFF; CDR3nt: TGTGCCAGCTTGGGCCGGGGGTACAATGAGCAGTTCTTC; d_gene: -; v_gene: TRBV13; abundance: -; j_gene: TRBJ2-1
CDR3aa: CASTHRGGIDGYTF; CDR3nt: TGTGCCAGCACCCACAGGGGTGGAATTGATGGCTACACCTTC; d_gene: TRBD1; v_gene: TRBV6-5; abundance: -; j_gene: TRBJ1-2
CDR3aa: CASSFQGAWEQYF; CDR3nt: TGTGCCAGCAGCTTCCAGGGGGCATGGGAGCAGTACTTC; d_gene: TRBD1; v_gene: TRBV5-6; abundance: few; j_gene: TRBJ2-7